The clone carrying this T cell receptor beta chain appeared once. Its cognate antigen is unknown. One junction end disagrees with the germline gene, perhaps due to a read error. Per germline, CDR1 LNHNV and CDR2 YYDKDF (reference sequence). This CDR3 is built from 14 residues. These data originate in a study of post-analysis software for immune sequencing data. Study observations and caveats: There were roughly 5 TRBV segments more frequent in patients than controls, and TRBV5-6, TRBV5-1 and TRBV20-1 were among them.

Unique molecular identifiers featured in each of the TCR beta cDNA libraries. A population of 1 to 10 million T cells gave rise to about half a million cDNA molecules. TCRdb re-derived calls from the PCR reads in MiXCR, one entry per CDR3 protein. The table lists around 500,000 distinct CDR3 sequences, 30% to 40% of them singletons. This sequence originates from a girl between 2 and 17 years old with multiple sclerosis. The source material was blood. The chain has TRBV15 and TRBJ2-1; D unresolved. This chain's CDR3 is CAISRDRQTNEQFF. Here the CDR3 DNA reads TGTGCCATCAGCAGAGATCGCCAGACGAATGAGCAGTTCTTC.